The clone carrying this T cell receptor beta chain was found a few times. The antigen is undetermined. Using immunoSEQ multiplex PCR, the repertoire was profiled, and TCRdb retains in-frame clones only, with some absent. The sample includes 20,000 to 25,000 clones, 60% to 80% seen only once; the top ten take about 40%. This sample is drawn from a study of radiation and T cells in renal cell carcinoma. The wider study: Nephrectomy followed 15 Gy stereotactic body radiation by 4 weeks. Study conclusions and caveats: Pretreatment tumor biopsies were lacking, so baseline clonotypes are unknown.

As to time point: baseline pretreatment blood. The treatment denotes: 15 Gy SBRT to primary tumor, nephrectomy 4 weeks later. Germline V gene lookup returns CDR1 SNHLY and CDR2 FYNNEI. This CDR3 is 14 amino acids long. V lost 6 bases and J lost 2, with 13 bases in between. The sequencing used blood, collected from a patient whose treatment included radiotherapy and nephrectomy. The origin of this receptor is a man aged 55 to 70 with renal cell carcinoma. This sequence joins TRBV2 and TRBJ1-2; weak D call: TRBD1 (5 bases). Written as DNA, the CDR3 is TGTGCCAGCAGGCTTCGGGGGAGCAACTATGGCTACACCTTC. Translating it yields CASRLRGSNYGYTF.